These T cell receptor beta chains were read from a single sample in a study of T cells in tuberculosis. TCRdb's table, derived via immunoSEQ multiplex PCR, lists solely in-frame clones and lacks some. The sample includes about 88,000 clones, around 90% of them seen just once. Sequenced material: CD1b-GMM tetramer-negative cells sorted from PBMCs. The receptor set was obtained from an adult woman with latent tuberculosis. CDR3s include the opening cysteine and the closing phenylalanine or tryptophan.

J,V,CDR3
TRBJ2-3,TRBV15,CATTKGGGSTDTQYF
TRBJ2-1,TRBV5-1,CASSGTSGGRAYNEQFF
TRBJ2-2,TRBV6-5,CASSYSAGGTGELFF
TRBJ2-6,TRBV6-1,CASSEIRGLPGANVLTF
TRBJ2-3,TRBV30,CARGRGDTQYF
TRBJ2-7,TRBV6-6,CASSYRRQGPTYEQYF
TRBJ1-1,TRBV4-1,CASSHSGKGTEAFF
TRBJ2-1,TRBV14,CASSQDLSSGGRNEQFF
TRBJ2-1,TRBV5-1,CASSLSGTTYNEQFF
TRBJ1-2,TRBV5-4,CASSLWGGTGSYGYTF
TRBJ2-1,TRBV4-2,CASSQDEMVPGNEQFF